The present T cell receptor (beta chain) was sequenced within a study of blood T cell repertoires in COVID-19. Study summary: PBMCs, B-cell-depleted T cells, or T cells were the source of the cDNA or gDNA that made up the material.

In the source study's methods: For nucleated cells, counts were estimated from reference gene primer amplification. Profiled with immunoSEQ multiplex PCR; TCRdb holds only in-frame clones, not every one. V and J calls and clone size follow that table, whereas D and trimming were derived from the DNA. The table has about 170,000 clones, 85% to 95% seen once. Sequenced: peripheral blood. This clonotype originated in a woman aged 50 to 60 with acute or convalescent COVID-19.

CDR3 sequence (DNA): TGCACCAGCAGCCACCTCACGGGGTCAGTTTATCCCTTC. Its translation is CTSSHLTGSVYPF. The V call is TRBV1, the J call TRBJ1-2. TRBV1 counts as a pseudogene. There are 13 residues in the CDR3.